This TCR beta chain derives from a study of T cell responses to AZD1222 COVID-19 vaccine. Points from the study as a whole: The donor cohort was predominantly white British with a female majority, and clonal diversity may have been underestimated.

Turning to this clone: Antigen: not known.

Profiled with immunoSEQ multiplex PCR; TCRdb holds only in-frame clones, not every one. In the table there are 150,000 to 200,000 clones, 90% to 95% of which are singletons. CDR3 length: 13 residues. Trimming stripped 7 bases from V and 9 bases from J, with 17 bases between. The germline V gene encodes CDR1 SGHKS and CDR2 YYEKEE (reference sequence). The source of this sequence is an adult in good health. The gene calls are TRBV5-5 and TRBJ2-1; D is undetermined. The material sequenced was peripheral blood, taken on day 0 of AZD1222 vaccination. The CDR3 sequence: CASDSTASGEQFF. The DNA of the CDR3 is TGTGCCAGCGACTCCACAGCTTCGGGTGAGCAGTTCTTC.